What follows are 24 T cell receptor beta chains derived from one specimen sequenced in a study of blood T cell repertoires in COVID-19. Using immunoSEQ multiplex PCR, the repertoire was profiled, and TCRdb retains in-frame clones only, with some absent. The sample lists a few hundred thousand clones, 60% to 75% occurring once. The specimen was peripheral blood. The source is a woman aged 80 or over with acute or convalescent COVID-19.

CDR3 protein: CSVVGDRGVMNTEAFF. As DNA, the CDR3 is TGCAGCGTTGTCGGCGACAGGGGCGTGATGAACACTGAAGCTTTCTTT. The V call is TRBV29-1, the J call TRBJ1-1; TRBD1 agrees at 8 bases. The CDR3 is 16 amino acids. Looked up from germline, CDR1 is SQVTM and CDR2 is ANQGSEA. The V gene end was trimmed by 4 bases and the J gene end by 0 bases; junction bases not matched to a gene: 10.

This sequence joins TRBV5-1 and TRBJ2-7; TRBD2 agrees at 10 bases. Looked up from germline, CDR1 is SGHRS and CDR2 is YFSETQ. There are 15 residues in the CDR3. The trim removed 4 bases at V and 7 bases at J, leaving 11 bases unmatched. CDR3 sequence (DNA): TGCGCCAGCAGCATCCTAGCGGGAGAGGGGTGGGAGCAGTACTTC. Translated, it gives CASSILAGEGWEQYF.

The CDR3 here is CASSSFGTGAFSYNEQFF. The CDR3 DNA follows: TGTGCCAGTAGTAGCTTTGGGACAGGAGCCTTTTCCTACAATGAGCAGTTCTTC. The rearrangement links TRBV19 to TRBJ2-1; 8 bases are a match to TRBD1. Per germline, CDR1 LNHDA and CDR2 SQIVND (reference sequence). J gave up 1 base and V 4 bases, and 12 bases lay outside the gene matches. This CDR3 contains 18 residues.

This clone was counted a few times. This chain connects TRBV19 to TRBJ1-5; maybe TRBD1 (5 bases). The CDR3 spans 15 residues. Trimming stripped 5 bases from V and 7 bases from J, with 18 bases between. CDR1 and CDR2 (germline): LNHDA, SQIVND (reference sequence). The CDR3 coding sequence is TGTGCCAGTAGTGGGTTTCAAGGGGCTGGACAGCCCCAGCATTTT. Amino acids: CASSGFQGAGQPQHF. Looking up the rest from reference TRBV19 and TRBJ1-5 gives the full variable domain: DGGITQSPKYLFRKEGQNVTLSCEQNLNHDAMYWYRQDPGQGLRLIYYSQIVNDFQKGDIAEGYSVSREKKESFPLTVTSAQKNPTAFYLCASSGFQGAGQPQHFGDGTRLSIL.

The chain uses TRBV19 and TRBJ1-3; unclear D gene. The germline V gene has CDR1 LNHDA and CDR2 SQIVND (reference sequence). Trimming shortened V by 3 bases and J by 2 bases, and 11 bases separated the two germline ends. The CDR3 loop spans 15 amino acids. CDR3: CASSMGSQTGNTIYF. CDR3 in DNA: TGTGCCAGTAGTATGGGCAGCCAGACTGGAAACACCATATATTTT.

This chain's CDR3 is CASSVGAGTYEQYF. The CDR3 DNA sequence: TGTGCCAGCAGCGTAGGGGCAGGTACCTACGAGCAGTACTTC. The chain carries TRBV9 and TRBJ2-7; no clear D gene. CDR3 size: 14 residues. Germline V gene sequence: CDR1 SGDLS, CDR2 YYNGEE. V was trimmed by 0 bases and J by 2 bases, leaving 9 bases between them.

V is TRBV30 and J is TRBJ1-2; TRBD1 matches at 10 bases. Germline CDR1 reads GTSNPN; CDR2 reads SVGIG (reference sequence). The V segment lost 3 bases and the J segment 6 bases; nucleotides outside the gene matches: 4. The CDR3 has 13 amino acids. CDR3 sequence (DNA): TGTGCCTGGAGCTCCGGGACAGGGGATGGCTACACCTTC. It is translated as CAWSSGTGDGYTF. Full variable domain (outside the CDR3, taken from reference TRBV30 and TRBJ1-2): SQTIHQWPATLVQPVGSPLSLECTVEGTSNPNLYWYRQAAGRGLQLLFYSVGIGQISSEVPQNLSASRPQDRQFILSSKKLLLSDSGFYLCAWSSGTGDGYTFGSGTRLTVV.

CDR3 bases: TGTGCCAGCTCACCATCAGGGTTTGAGACCCAGTACTTC. This gives the protein CASSPSGFETQYF. The chain uses TRBV18 and TRBJ2-5, with a weak D call TRBD1 (5 bases). V dropped 2 bases and J dropped 5 bases, with 9 bases sitting between them. The CDR3 consists of 13 residues. The germline V gene has CDR1 KGHSH and CDR2 LQKENI. Together with reference TRBV18 and TRBJ2-5, the CDR3 gives the full variable domain: NAGVMQNPRHLVRRRGQEARLRCSPMKGHSHVYWYRQLPEEGLKFMVYLQKENIIDESGMPKERFSAEFPKEGPSILRIQQVVRGDSAAYFCASSPSGFETQYFGPGTRLLVL.

The V gene is TRBV19, the J gene TRBJ1-4, with D perhaps matching TRBD1 (6 bases). The ends were cut back, 5 bases at V and 5 bases at J, with 18 bases in the middle. Germline assignment: CDR1 LNHDA and CDR2 SQIVND (reference sequence). CDR3 size: 16 residues. This CDR3 is CASSLPLSRGNEKLFF. CDR3 nucleotides: TGTGCCAGTAGTTTACCTTTATCCAGGGGAAATGAAAAACTGTTTTTT.

This clone has a single count. The V gene is TRBV19, the J gene TRBJ2-3, with 8 bases fitting TRBD2. V lost 1 base and J lost 3; bases outside the gene matches: 9. The CDR3 length is 17 residues. Germline V lookup: CDR1 LNHDA, CDR2 SQIVND (reference sequence). CDR3 in amino acids: CASSIGPAGDLTDTQYF. CDR3 coding DNA: TGTGCCAGTAGTATAGGTCCAGCGGGAGATCTGACAGATACGCAGTATTTT.

This clone was detected a few times. The chain uses TRBV7-2 and TRBJ1-1; 7 bases map to TRBD1. Looked up from germline, CDR1 is SGHTA and CDR2 is FQGNSA. V trimming: 2 bases; J trimming: 8 bases; junction bases outside the gene matches: 5. This CDR3 is 13 amino acids long. CDR3 loop: CASSLFGTVEAFF. The CDR3 DNA reads TGTGCCAGCAGCTTATTCGGGACAGTAGAAGCTTTCTTT.

This clone occurred a few times. The J gene is TRBJ2-1, the V gene TRBV4-3, with D maybe TRBD2 (5 bases). This CDR3 contains 15 residues. Looked up from germline, CDR1 is LGHNA and CDR2 is YSLEER. V lost 0 bases and J lost 9, with 15 bases in between. The DNA for the CDR3 is TGCGCCAGCAGCCAAGATAAGCTGAGCGGCGGTGAGCAGTTCTTC. Its translation: CASSQDKLSGGEQFF.

This rearrangement joins TRBV2 to TRBJ1-5; possible D gene TRBD1, 6 bases. The germline gives CDR1 SNHLY, CDR2 FYNNEI. Trimming pared 3 bases from V and 3 bases from J, leaving 12 bases between. The CDR3 totals 15 residues. CDR3 coding DNA: TGTGCCAGCAGTGACCGGGGGGCGGCCAATCAGCCCCAGCATTTT. As protein: CASSDRGAANQPQHF.

As concerns this clone: The same CDR3 arises from other DNA sequences in this sample as well. In DNA, the CDR3 is TGTGCCAGCAGCCCGAGACAGGGAAGCACAGATACGCAGTATTTT. Its translation: CASSPRQGSTDTQYF. The chain has TRBV9 and TRBJ2-3; 7 nucleotides align to TRBD1. The CDR3 sequence is 15 residues long. V was clipped by 4 bases and J by 0 bases; unmatched bases: 5. CDR1 SGDLS and CDR2 YYNGEE come from the germline V gene.

This clone was counted a few times. V gene TRBV29-1 combines with J gene TRBJ1-2; tentatively, D is TRBD1 (6 bases). Germline V CDR1 and CDR2: SQVTM, ANQGSEA. V lost 7 bases and J lost 7, with 25 bases in between. This CDR3 is 15 amino acids long. CDR3 amino acids: CSADPPGDLTRGYTF. In nucleotides, the CDR3 is TGCAGCGCCGACCCCCCAGGGGACCTAACCCGTGGCTACACCTTC.

Of note for this clone: The junction differs from germline at one of its ends, possibly a read error. The chain uses TRBV6-5 and TRBJ2-7; 10 bases agree with TRBD2. From germline, CDR1 is MNHEY and CDR2 SVGAGI. This CDR3 is built from 13 residues. The DNA of the CDR3 is TGTGCCAGCAGTTCCCGACTGACTAGCGGGTTTCACTTC. Its translation: CASSSRLTSGFHF.

As concerns this clone: The same CDR3 arises from other DNA sequences in this sample as well. J is TRBJ2-3 and V is TRBV9; TRBD2 matches 9 bases. CDR3 length: 17 residues. V lost 5 bases and J lost 0; bases outside the gene matches: 10. The germline V gene has CDR1 SGDLS and CDR2 YYNGEE. CDR3 protein: CASSTLGAGGSTDTQYF. CDR3 in DNA: TGTGCCAGCAGTACCCTCGGAGCGGGGGGTAGCACAGATACGCAGTATTTT.

The chain has TRBV18 and TRBJ2-7; D is perhaps TRBD2 (6 bases). The length of the CDR3 is 15 residues. CDR1 and CDR2 (germline): KGHSH, LQKENI. V lost 3 bases, J lost 4 bases, and 16 bases lay in between. The CDR3 here is CASSPGGGVPYEQYF. The CDR3 region has the DNA TGTGCCAGCTCACCGGGAGGCGGGGTCCCATACGAGCAGTACTTC.

This clone was detected only a few times. The rearrangement uses TRBV7-9 and TRBJ2-3, with D tentatively TRBD1 (5 bases). The germline gives CDR1 SEHNR, CDR2 FQNEAQ (reference sequence). This CDR3 comprises 15 residues. Trimming cost V 4 bases and J 2 bases, with 13 bases left between them. The CDR3 nucleotides read TGTGCCAGCAGCTATTTGGCCAGGGACACAGATACGCAGTATTTT. Translation: CASSYLARDTDTQYF.

The chain is built from TRBV7-8 and TRBJ1-2; a possible D gene is TRBD1 (5 bases). CDR1 is SGHVS, CDR2 FQNEAQ, per germline. V lost 3 bases and J 4 bases, leaving 9 bases between the germline ends. The CDR3 loop spans 13 amino acids. CDR3 amino acids: CASSFDSPYGYTF. CDR3 DNA: TGTGCCAGCAGCTTTGACAGCCCCTATGGCTACACCTTC.

J is TRBJ2-3 and V is TRBV19; D not resolved. CDR3 length: 13 amino acids. Germline lookup yields CDR1 LNHDA and CDR2 SQIVND (reference sequence). V lost 9 bases to trimming and J lost 0 bases, with 10 bases between them. The CDR3 loop is CASRLGSTDTQYF. CDR3 DNA: TGTGCCAGCCGACTGGGTAGCACAGATACGCAGTATTTT.

The V gene is TRBV19, the J gene TRBJ1-2; the match to TRBD1 covers 9 bases. The junction had 19 bases not matched to a gene; V was cut back by 7 bases and J by 1 base. This CDR3 spans 19 amino acids. Germline CDR1 and CDR2: LNHDA and SQIVND (reference sequence). CDR3 sequence reads: CASMEPRTIYRGRNYGYTF. The CDR3 DNA reads TGTGCCAGTATGGAACCCCGTACCATTTACAGGGGGCGTAACTATGGCTACACCTTC.

The chain has TRBV29-1 and TRBJ2-6; TRBD1 aligns across 8 bases. The ends lost 5 bases at V and 2 bases at J; junction bases unmatched: 2. CDR1 and CDR2 (germline): SQVTM, ANQGSEA. The CDR3 totals 14 residues. In nucleotides, the CDR3 is TGCAGCGTTCAGGGGGCCCCTGGGGCCAACGTCCTGACTTTC. It translates to CSVQGAPGANVLTF.

The genes are TRBV30 and TRBJ2-3; 12 bases are a match to TRBD2. J gave up 7 bases and V 3 bases, and 8 bases lay outside the gene matches. The germline CDR1 and CDR2 sequences are GTSNPN and SVGIG (reference sequence). This CDR3 has 15 amino acids. The CDR3 DNA is TGTGCCTGGAGGACCCTAGCGGGAGGGCCTAATACGCAGTATTTT. Protein product: CAWRTLAGGPNTQYF. Drawing the rest from reference TRBV30 and TRBJ2-3, the complete variable domain is SQTIHQWPATLVQPVGSPLSLECTVEGTSNPNLYWYRQAAGRGLQLLFYSVGIGQISSEVPQNLSASRPQDRQFILSSKKLLLSDSGFYLCAWRTLAGGPNTQYFGPGTRLTVL.